This TCR beta chain was observed in a study of cytomegalovirus exposure and HLA in healthy donors. Study details: Falling in the Caucasian-associated ancestry cluster were 80% to 85% of a few hundred genotyped donors.

Germline loops: CDR1 SGHVS, CDR2 FQNEAQ. This CDR3 contains 16 residues. Deletions cut 2 bases from V and 0 bases from J, with 11 bases between. The PCR made use of 60 Vbeta and 13 Jbeta primers. The assay was immunoSEQ multiplex PCR, and TCRdb's table has in-frame clones only and misses some. The data show more than 85,000 clones, over 80% seen once. Donors in the study were healthy people who gave bone marrow. General observations from the study: Certain sequence variants were highly shared and formed a cluster, and this cluster was likely a sequencing artifact. CMV serostatus was the only recorded immune exposure for donors.

A word on this clone: The antigen remains undetermined.

The rearrangement links TRBV7-8 to TRBJ2-1, with a weak D call TRBD1 (5 bases). The sequence derives from a middle-aged man in good health and CMV-seronegative. Sequencing was carried out using PBMCs. CDR3: CASSLRTPVSYNEQFF. CDR3 nucleotides: TGTGCCAGCAGCTTACGGACACCTGTCTCCTACAATGAGCAGTTCTTC.